Below, 18 T cell receptor beta chains from the same sample are listed, as sequenced in a study of T cells in Graves' hyperthyroidism and ophthalmopathy. Template material for amplifying TCR beta CDR3 regions consisted of RNA transcripts. A first-round RT-PCR of the TCR CDR3 used the HTBI primer set. TCRdb itself ran the multiplex PCR reads through MiXCR, one entry per CDR3 protein. The data hold roughly 740,000 distinct CDR3 sequences, with roughly 15% observed a single time. The source material was blood. These receptors came from a man between 18 and 35 years old with Graves' hyperthyroidism.

This clonotype was counted at least ten times. This rearrangement joins TRBV5-1 to TRBJ2-3; TRBD1 matches 10 bases. The CDR3 contains 14 residues. The V and J ends lost 4 bases and 5 bases, in that order; junction bases with no gene match: 4. The germline V gene encodes CDR1 SGHRS and CDR2 YFSETQ. CDR3 sequence: CASSPGTGEDTQYF. The CDR3 DNA follows: TGCGCCAGCAGCCCCGGGACAGGGGAAGATACGCAGTATTTT.

The sample holds many counts of this clonotype. The chain links TRBV27 to TRBJ2-1; 8 bases fit TRBD2. The CDR3 runs to 15 residues. V dropped 5 bases and J dropped 8; count of bases not matched to a gene: 11. The germline V gene encodes CDR1 MNHEY and CDR2 SMNVEV (reference sequence). CDR3: CASSPRSGRGYEQFF. In DNA, the CDR3 is TGTGCCAGCAGTCCCCGGAGCGGGAGAGGCTATGAGCAGTTCTTC.

This clonotype was seen at least ten times. The gene calls are TRBV20-1 and TRBJ1-5; 9 positions match TRBD1. The J segment lost 0 bases and the V segment lost 3 bases, leaving 9 bases of the junction unmatched. The CDR3 is 17 residues long. The germline gives CDR1 DFQATT, CDR2 SNEGSKA (reference sequence). Here the CDR3 DNA reads TGCAGTGCTAGTCAAGGGACAGGGACGGGTAGCAATCAGCCCCAGCATTTT. Translating it yields CSASQGTGTGSNQPQHF.

The chain carries TRBV20-1 and TRBJ2-1; D unclear. Trimming took off 1 base at V and 6 bases at J, with 13 bases between the two ends. CDR1 and CDR2 from the germline V gene are DFQATT and SNEGSKA (reference sequence). The CDR3 covers 14 residues. CDR3 DNA sequence: TGCAGTGCTAGAGGGCCGGATCCTACCAATGAGCAGTTCTTC. It codes for CSARGPDPTNEQFF.

The CDR3 loop reads CASSPGAGGAFF. CDR3 in DNA: TGTGCCAGCAGCCCCGGGGCGGGGGGAGCTTTCTTT. The chain carries TRBV9 and TRBJ1-1, with D maybe TRBD1 (5 bases). The V gene's germline CDR1 is SGDLS and CDR2 YYNGEE. The CDR3 has 12 residues. Trimming cost V 4 bases and J 10 bases, with 14 bases left between them. Looking up the rest from reference TRBV9 and TRBJ1-1 gives the full variable domain: DSGVTQTPKHLITATGQRVTLRCSPRSGDLSVYWYQQSLDQGLQFLIQYYNGEERAKGNILERFSAQQFPDLHSELNLSSLELGDSALYFCASSPGAGGAFFGQGTRLTVV.

This clonotype was detected many times. The chain uses TRBV20-1 and TRBJ1-5, with D maybe TRBD1 (6 bases). V was trimmed by 1 base and J by 2 bases, leaving 18 bases between them. This CDR3 contains 17 residues. Germline V gene lookup returns CDR1 DFQATT and CDR2 SNEGSKA (reference sequence). Here the CDR3 reads CSARGPGGLGRNQPQHF. For the CDR3, the DNA is TGCAGTGCTAGAGGTCCGGGGGGGCTGGGCCGCAATCAGCCCCAGCATTTT.

About this clonotype itself: A much more abundant neighbour one base away suggests this may be a read error. The chain has TRBV29-1 and TRBJ2-1; 8 nucleotides agree with TRBD2. The CDR3 has 14 amino acids. In germline, CDR1 is SQVTM, CDR2 ANQGSEA. The CDR3 is CSVERAGVSNEQLF. As DNA, the CDR3 is TGCAGCGTTGAGAGAGCGGGAGTCAGCAATGAGCAGCTCTTC.

This clonotype has at least ten counts. J is TRBJ2-5 and V is TRBV7-9; D is tentatively TRBD1 or TRBD2 (5 bases each). The V and J ends lost 1 base and 5 bases respectively, with 14 bases between them. The germline V gene has CDR1 SEHNR and CDR2 FQNEAQ (reference sequence). CDR3 length: 15 residues. The chain's CDR3 is CASSLVFGTRETQYF. Here the CDR3 DNA reads TGTGCCAGCAGCTTAGTTTTCGGGACGAGGGAGACCCAGTACTTC.

This clonotype was counted at least ten times. The chain combines TRBV27 with TRBJ1-6; 12 positions agree with TRBD1. This CDR3 contains 16 residues. J gave up 9 bases and V 5 bases, and 8 bases lay outside the gene matches. Germline V gives CDR1 MNHEY, CDR2 SMNVEV (reference sequence). The CDR3 loop reads CASSAGRDRGLSPLHF. CDR3 coding DNA: TGTGCCAGCAGTGCGGGACGGGACAGGGGGCTTTCACCCCTCCACTTT.

CDR3 residues: CSASVTSGRLRDTQYF. The CDR3 DNA is TGCAGTGCTAGCGTAACTAGCGGGAGGCTTCGAGATACGCAGTATTTT. The chain combines TRBV20-1 with TRBJ2-3; 12 bases map to TRBD2. The CDR3 length is 16 residues. Germline CDR1 and CDR2: DFQATT and SNEGSKA (reference sequence). The trim removed 3 bases at V and 5 bases at J, leaving 9 bases unmatched.

This clonotype showed up many times. V usage is TRBV5-1 and J usage is TRBJ2-3; 10 nucleotides match TRBD2. The CDR3 length is 16 residues. From germline, CDR1 is SGHRS and CDR2 YFSETQ. The V gene end was trimmed by 4 bases and the J gene end by 6 bases; junction bases not matched to a gene: 11. The CDR3 region is CASSRTLAGLTDTQYF. CDR3 DNA sequence: TGCGCCAGCAGCCGCACACTAGCGGGACTTACGGATACGCAGTATTTT.

About this clonotype itself: A read error is possible here, since a much larger clone lies one base away. For the CDR3, the DNA is TGTGCCAGCAGTAAATGGACAGGGGGTGTCACTGAAGCTTCCTTT. Translated: CASSKWTGGVTEASF. The chain recombines TRBV6-1 with TRBJ1-1, with 10 bases fitting TRBD1. The CDR3 loop spans 15 amino acids. Germline loops: CDR1 MNHNS, CDR2 SASEGT.

This clonotype has at least ten counts. This chain uses TRBV6-2 or TRBV6-3 with TRBJ2-5; D is uncertain. The germline V and J ends were trimmed by 7 bases and 5 bases, with 14 bases remaining between them. The germline V gene encodes CDR1 MNHEY and CDR2 SVGEGT. This CDR3 comprises 13 residues. CDR3 DNA: TGTGCCAGCAACCCTTCTTGGAAGGAGACCCAGTACTTC. It encodes CASNPSWKETQYF.

This clonotype was recorded at least ten times. The chain is built from TRBV6-1 and TRBJ2-5; TRBD1 matches 9 bases. V was clipped by 7 bases and J by 5 bases; unmatched bases: 8. The CDR3 runs 14 residues. Germline V gene lookup returns CDR1 MNHNS and CDR2 SASEGT. The CDR3 here is CASTGQGWKETQYF. CDR3 nucleotides: TGTGCCAGCACTGGACAGGGGTGGAAGGAGACCCAGTACTTC.

This clonotype was seen repeatedly, ten times or more. The chain links TRBV6-1 to TRBJ2-7; 10 bases are a match to TRBD1. J lost 2 bases, V lost 1 base, and 2 bases had no gene match. Looked up from germline, CDR1 is MNHNS and CDR2 is SASEGT. The CDR3 runs to 15 residues. CDR3 sequence reads: CASSEGGTGAYEQYF. CDR3 bases: TGTGCCAGCAGTGAAGGCGGGACAGGGGCCTACGAGCAGTACTTC.

This clonotype was detected only a few times. The rearrangement joins TRBV28 to TRBJ2-1; D is perhaps TRBD1 (5 bases). Germline loops: CDR1 MDHEN, CDR2 SYDVKM. Trimming took off 5 bases at V and 8 bases at J, with 28 bases between the two ends. The CDR3 is 18 residues long. CDR3 sequence: CASSPPKLRQTDKDEQFF. DNA for the CDR3: TGTGCCAGCAGTCCTCCCAAGTTGAGGCAGACAGACAAGGATGAGCAGTTCTTC.

In this sample, this clonotype turned up a few times. The chain couples TRBV20-1 to TRBJ1-6, with D uncertain. The CDR3 length is 13 residues. V lost 5 bases and J 6 bases, leaving 11 bases between the germline ends. Germline CDR1 and CDR2: DFQATT and SNEGSKA (reference sequence). The CDR3 protein is CSAGSGVNSPLHF. Written as DNA, the CDR3 is TGCAGTGCTGGTTCAGGAGTTAATTCACCCCTCCACTTT.

This clonotype was seen repeatedly, ten times or more. The V call is TRBV20-1, the J call TRBJ2-1; D not resolved. The CDR3 runs to 15 residues. Looked up from germline, CDR1 is DFQATT and CDR2 is SNEGSKA (reference sequence). Trimming removed 2 bases at V and 1 base at J, with 12 bases between. This CDR3 is CSARSRARSYNEQFF. Written as DNA, the CDR3 is TGCAGTGCTAGAAGCCGGGCCAGGTCCTACAATGAGCAGTTCTTC.